The source of this TCR beta chain is a study of cytomegalovirus exposure and HLA in healthy donors (dated by TCRdb to about 2017). Looking at the study overall: In an earlier analysis of approximately 500 of the donors, approximately 300 Gb of sequence data and roughly 100 million unique TCR beta sequences from about 180 million T cells were reported. About 310 gigabases of sequencing data and approximately 93 million unique TCR sequences were included in an early release covering 550 to 650 HLA-typed donors. Of the 300 to 450 genotyped donors, around 81% fell in the genetic ancestry cluster associated with self-reported Caucasian donors. The study aimed to test whether signatures of past pathogen exposure could be identified by cataloging public T cell receptors. The study profiled the T cell repertoires of some 610 subjects by immunosequencing and related them to cytomegalovirus serostatus. A separate validation cohort of approximately 120 different subjects was used in addition to the roughly 640-subject first cohort. To predict cytomegalovirus infection status, the study brought together high-throughput TCR immunosequencing, statistical association of individual TCRs with disease status, and machine learning. A later analysis re-analyzed previously published TCR beta repertoires from 550 to 700 donors and added high-resolution HLA genotyping to study TCR occurrence patterns. Rather than drawing on any new phenotypic data, the later analysis identified candidate immune exposures from TCR beta sequences and the way those sequences occurred across donors. In an earlier analysis of a few hundred of the donors, high-throughput TCR beta sequencing was used to judge whether each TCR beta V gene segment behaved as functional or pseudogenic. Donor age, sex, ethnicity and CMV serostatus were compiled alongside the repertoire data. Genome-wide SNP genotypes for about three fifths of the roughly 670 donors were used in a later genetic analysis, which treated that subset as a discovery cohort. Every repertoire in the discovery cohort had been generated on one and the same sequencing platform. Both class I and class II loci were covered by HLA typing, at four-digit resolution. Typing coverage varied by locus: roughly 620-640 donors for A, B, C, DRB1 and DQB1; more than 500 for DQA1; more than 600 for DPA1; roughly 450 for DPB1. About five DR-DQ haplotypes were handled as single units for association and clustering, since linkage in the cohort was strong. Among a few hundred genotyped donors of the cohort, an average of approximately 240,000 unique TCR beta nucleotide sequences were sequenced per donor, around a sixth of them non-productive.

Remarks on this clone: Its antigen is still unknown. No quality values exist for individual bases; no much larger clone is one base distant.

What the work shows at the level of the full study, not this receptor alone: This cohort had only TCR beta chains sequenced, and the lack of alpha or paired-chain data limited which features could be detected. A further reported finding was that TCR beta sequences accurately predicted the HLA-A and HLA-B alleles for most subjects in the first cohort. Broadly in line with IMGT annotations, most TCR beta V segments showed up in productive rearrangements about 87% or about 30% of the time in an earlier analysis of 450 to 750 of the donors. Sequencing depth was assumed to be roughly uniform across donors in the presence/absence analyses, though that assumption may not hold. In a later analysis, about 16,000 TCR beta sequences were associated with specific HLA alleles at a false discovery rate of 0.05. Most TCR sequences were observed very rarely across donors, whereas some public TCRs were present in many individuals. The study gave a list of some 150 TCR beta chains associated with cytomegalovirus. The authors suggested that the approach could potentially be extended to other disease states and immunological phenotypes. Some IMGT-functional V segments, including TRBV6-2 and TRBV6-3, could not be told apart with the 87-base-pair reads, so those segments were excluded. In both the original and validation cohorts, the classifier was reported to diagnose cytomegalovirus status with high specificity and sensitivity. V-gene and J-gene trimming of TCR beta chains was associated with a missense DCLRE1C variant in a later genetic analysis, and the association was replicated in an independent cohort. Linkage disequilibrium might explain the correlated functional status among segregating V segments, but an unknown experimental factor could not be excluded. According to a later analysis, TCR association rates differed among HLA loci, with DRB1 alleles showing the most associated TCRs and HLA-C alleles showing the fewest. Assigning TCR associations to individual alleles was difficult when HLA alleles, especially DR and DQ, strongly co-occurred. A cluster of highly shared sequence variants was judged likely to be a technical artifact of the sequencing pipeline. In a later analysis, several top co-occurrence clusters were reported to appear linked to parvovirus B19, influenza, CMV and Epstein-Barr virus. For the cohort, immune exposure information was limited to CMV serostatus. In a later analysis, HLA-associated TCR beta chains were found to be more clonally expanded and to have lower generation probabilities than equally common non-associated chains. Because some donors lacked HLA typing at each locus, the association tests relied only on the typed subset. Most CMV-associated TCR beta chains appeared to be HLA-restricted in a later analysis, and the HLA associations seemed to be driven largely by CMV exposure. Three of the identified cytomegalovirus-associated TCR beta chains were confirmed in vitro to be specific for cytomegalovirus antigens. Because counts were too low, roughly 17 rarely observed V segments, including chromosome 9 orphons, were left out of the earlier analysis of 500 to 650 of the donors. Compared with the 666-donor mean, donors in an Asian-associated ancestry cluster had fewer N-insertions in productive TCRs, according to a later genetic analysis.

Library prep was done by the immunoSEQ multiplex PCR assay. The multiplex PCR relied on a mix of 60 forward primers for TCR Vbeta segments and 13 reverse primers for TCR Jbeta segments. The CDR3 region of rearranged TCR beta genes was amplified from genomic DNA with a multiplex PCR assay. The amplified TCR beta libraries were sequenced on the Illumina HiSeq System as 87-base-pair reads. Concerning the study's data processing: A later analysis counted approximately 76 million unique TCR beta chains across the 666 repertoires, and around 9.9 million of these chains were shared by at least two donors. Raw reads were error-corrected and collapsed into unique sequences with a nearest-neighbor algorithm that merged closely related sequences to remove PCR and sequencing errors. CDR3 sequences were aligned to IMGT reference sequences to assign V, D and J gene segments. Each retained sequence needed at least a six-nucleotide match to both a V gene segment and a J gene segment. A rearrangement was called productive if the CDR3 had no stop codons and remained in frame with V and J, and every other rearrangement was called non-productive. Following IMGT convention, CDR3 was defined as the stretch from the second conserved V-encoded cysteine up to the conserved J-encoded phenylalanine. The earlier analysis of fewer than 700 of the donors excluded sequences that lacked an unambiguous match to a single V gene segment. In an earlier analysis of several hundred of the donors, V segments were called functional above 56.7% productive rearrangements and were called segregating when the between-donor standard deviation exceeded 5%. A statistical classification framework was developed to diagnose cytomegalovirus status using the catalog of TCR beta chain sequences. A later analysis assigned V and J genes by comparing TCR nucleotide sequences with IMGT/GENE-DB human TR gene sequences. In a later analysis, CDR3 sequences and most-parsimonious VDJ recombination scenarios were assigned using the TCRdist pipeline. In a later analysis, each TCR beta chain was defined by its CDR3 amino acid sequence together with its V-gene family, and reads without a unique V-gene family were excluded. A later analysis removed 592 highly shared, low-generation-probability nucleotide sequences to deal with suspected cross-contamination and a sequencing artifact. For each public chain, a later analysis derived a clonal expansion index from normalized ranks of inferred template counts within each repertoire. A later analysis computed generation probabilities with a VDJ recombination model fitted to out-of-frame rearrangements, and checked the results against IGoR. A later analysis scored TCR-TCR, TCR-HLA and TCR-CMV co-occurrence with hypergeometric tests, applying a repertoire-size bias correction to TCR pairs. To estimate false discovery rates, a later analysis permuted the HLA or CMV assignments 20 times. In a later analysis, co-occurring TCRs were grouped using DBSCAN, and TCRdist sequence similarity was added for clustering within HLA-allele-positive subsets. Repertoires with fewer than 30,000 or more than 120,000 public chains were left out of co-occurrence clustering, as were about five repertoires with anomalous nucleotide sharing. The immuneACCESS repertoire file appears here via TCRdb, limited to in-frame rearrangements. These files lack a portion of the clones; in checked studies, under half of the deficit traces to unresolved V genes, and the cause of the others is not known. From that table come the V and J calls and clone size; the DNA was used to work out D and trimming. The sample table shows fewer than 200,000 clones, and about four fifths are seen once. The ten largest clonotypes hold 0.7% to 0.95% of the sample.

The cohort was made up of 500 to 800 healthy bone marrow donors. Cohort members were all nominally healthy when sampled, although unrecorded immune exposures were likely present. The donor was CMV seronegative and was included in the group of over 300 seronegative cohort members. A peripheral blood sample was provided by each donor, and peripheral blood mononuclear cells were used for TCR beta sequencing. The Qiagen DNeasy Blood Extraction Kit was used to extract genomic DNA from the blood cell samples. The V end gives up 0 bases and the J end 9 bases, leaving 4 bases in the junction not matched to a gene. The CDR3 numbers 13 residues from cysteine through phenylalanine. The sequence is cut down to CDR3 DNA, 39 bases in frame from base 1. For CDR1 and CDR2, the germline V gene lists SNHLY and FYNNEI.

The rearrangement joined TRBV2 to TRBJ2-7, with TRBD1 identical over 8 junction bases. This receptor was identified in a woman aged 18-29 years in good health and CMV-seronegative. Sequenced input: PBMCs. The CDR3 protein is CASSEAPGGRQYF. The DNA sequence follows: TGTGCCAGCAGTGAAGCGCCAGGGGGCCGGCAGTACTTC.